These T cell receptor beta chains were read from a single sample in a study of post-analysis software for immune sequencing data. MiXCR, run by TCRdb on the PCR reads, gives a single entry per CDR3 protein. Among around 710,000 distinct CDR3 sequences, under 60% were seen once, and the ten largest hold roughly 4.4%. The sequenced sample was blood. These receptors were collected from a girl aged 5-17 years with multiple sclerosis. Both conserved end residues are part of each CDR3. The D gene is left open where the match is weak. Size tells how often a clone was seen (once, few, many) or the class of an expanded clone, and some rows leave it out.

TRBJ2-1	few	13	.	TRBV4-1	TGCGCCAGCAGCCCCGTGGTGGGGGACGAGCAGTTCTTC	CASSPVVGDEQFF
TRBJ2-7	.	13	.	TRBV9	TGTGCCAGCAGCGTAGGAAAGGGGGGCGAGCAGTACTTC	CASSVGKGGEQYF
TRBJ2-1	few	16	TRBD2	TRBV7-3	TGTGCCAGCAGCTTAACGGGCGGGGGCTCCTACAATGAGCAGTTCTTC	CASSLTGGGSYNEQFF
TRBJ2-1	.	15	TRBD2	TRBV20-1	TGCAGTGCCTCGGGGGCTAGCGGGAGGGGCGATGAGCAGTTCTTC	CSASGASGRGDEQFF
TRBJ2-5	few	14	TRBD2	TRBV29-1	TGCAGCGTTAGTCCTAGCGGGAGTACGGAGACCCAGTACTTC	CSVSPSGSTETQYF
TRBJ2-1	.	16	TRBD2	TRBV24-1	TGTGCCACCAGTGAACTTGGACTAGCGAGTAACAATGAGCAGTTCTTC	CATSELGLASNNEQFF
TRBJ2-1	.	15	TRBD1	TRBV12-3/TRBV12-4	TGTGCCAGCAGTTTGTCTCTGGCAGGGGGAATTGAGCAGTTCTTC	CASSLSLAGGIEQFF
TRBJ2-3	few	14	.	TRBV6-1	TGTGCCAGCGAGAGAGGGGCTAGCACAGATACGCAGTATTTT	CASERGASTDTQYF
TRBJ2-7	.	14	.	TRBV4-3	TGCGCCAGCAGCCAAGACGCGTCCTTCTACGAGCAGTACTTC	CASSQDASFYEQYF
TRBJ2-1	.	14	TRBD2	TRBV5-6	TGTGCCAGCAGCTCCGGACTAGCGGTCCATGAGCAGTTCTTC	CASSSGLAVHEQFF
TRBJ2-5	few	17	.	TRBV12-3/TRBV12-4	TGTGCCAGCATCACCCCAGTATTCGGGGCGTTGGAAGAGACCCAGTACTTC	CASITPVFGALEETQYF